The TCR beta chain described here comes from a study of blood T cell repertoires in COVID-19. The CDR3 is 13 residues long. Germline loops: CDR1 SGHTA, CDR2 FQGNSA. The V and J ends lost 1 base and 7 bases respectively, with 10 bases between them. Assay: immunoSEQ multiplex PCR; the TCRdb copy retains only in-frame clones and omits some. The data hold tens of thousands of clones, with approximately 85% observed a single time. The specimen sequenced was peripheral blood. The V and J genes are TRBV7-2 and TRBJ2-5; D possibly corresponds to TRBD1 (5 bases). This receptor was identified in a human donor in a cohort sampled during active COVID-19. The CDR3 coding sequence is TGTGCCAGCAGCTTAGGGGCAACAGGGACCCAGTACTTC. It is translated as CASSLGATGTQYF.